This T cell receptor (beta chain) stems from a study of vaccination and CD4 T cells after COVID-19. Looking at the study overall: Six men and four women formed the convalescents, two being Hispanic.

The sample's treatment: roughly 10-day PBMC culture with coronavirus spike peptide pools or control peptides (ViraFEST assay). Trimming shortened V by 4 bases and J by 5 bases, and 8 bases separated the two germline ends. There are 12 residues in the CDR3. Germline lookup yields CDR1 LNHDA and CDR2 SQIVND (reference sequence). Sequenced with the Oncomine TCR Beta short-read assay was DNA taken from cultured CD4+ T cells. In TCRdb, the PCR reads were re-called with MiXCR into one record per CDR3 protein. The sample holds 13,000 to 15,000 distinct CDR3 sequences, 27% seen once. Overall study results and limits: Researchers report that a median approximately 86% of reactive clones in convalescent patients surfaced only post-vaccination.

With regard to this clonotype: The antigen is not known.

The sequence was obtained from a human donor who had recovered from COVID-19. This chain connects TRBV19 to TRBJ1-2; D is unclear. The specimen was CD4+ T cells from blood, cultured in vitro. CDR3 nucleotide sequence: TGTGCCAGTAGTACAAGAAGGTATGGCTACACCTTC. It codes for CASSTRRYGYTF.